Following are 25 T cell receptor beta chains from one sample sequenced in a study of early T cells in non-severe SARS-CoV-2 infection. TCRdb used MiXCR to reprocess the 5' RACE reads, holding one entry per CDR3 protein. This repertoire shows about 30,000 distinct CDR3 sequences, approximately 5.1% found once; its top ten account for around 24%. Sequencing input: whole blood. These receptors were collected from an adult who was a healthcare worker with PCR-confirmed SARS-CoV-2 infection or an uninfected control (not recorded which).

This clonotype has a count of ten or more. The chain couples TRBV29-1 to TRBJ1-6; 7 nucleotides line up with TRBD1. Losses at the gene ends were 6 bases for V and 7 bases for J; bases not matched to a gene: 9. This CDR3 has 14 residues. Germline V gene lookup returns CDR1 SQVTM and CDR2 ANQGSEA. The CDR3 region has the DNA TGCAGCGTACAAGCAGGGGGAGAGAATTCACCCCTCCACTTT. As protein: CSVQAGGENSPLHF. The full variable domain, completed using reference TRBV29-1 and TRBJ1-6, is SAVISQKPSRDICQRGTSLTIQCQVDSQVTMMFWYRQQPGQSLTLIATANQGSEATYESGFVIDKFPISRPNLTFSTLTVSNMSPEDSSIYLCSVQAGGENSPLHFGNGTRLTVT.

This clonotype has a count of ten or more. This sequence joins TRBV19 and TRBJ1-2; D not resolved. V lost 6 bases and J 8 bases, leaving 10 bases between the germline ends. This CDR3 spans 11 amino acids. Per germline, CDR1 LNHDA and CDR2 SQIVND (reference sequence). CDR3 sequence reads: CASRSVVGYTF. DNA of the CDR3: TGTGCCAGTAGATCGGTTGTCGGCTACACCTTC.

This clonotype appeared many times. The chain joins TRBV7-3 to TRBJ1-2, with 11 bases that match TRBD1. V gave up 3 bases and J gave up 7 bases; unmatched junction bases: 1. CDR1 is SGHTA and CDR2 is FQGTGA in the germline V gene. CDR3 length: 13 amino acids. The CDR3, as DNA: TGTGCCAGCAGCTTCGGACAGGGGGCTGGCTACACCTTC. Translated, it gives CASSFGQGAGYTF. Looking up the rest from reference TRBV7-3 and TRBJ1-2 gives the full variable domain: GAGVSQTPSNKVTEKGKYVELRCDPISGHTALYWYRQSLGQGPEFLIYFQGTGAADDSGLPNDRFFAVRPEGSVSTLKIQRTERGDSAVYLCASSFGQGAGYTFGSGTRLTVV.

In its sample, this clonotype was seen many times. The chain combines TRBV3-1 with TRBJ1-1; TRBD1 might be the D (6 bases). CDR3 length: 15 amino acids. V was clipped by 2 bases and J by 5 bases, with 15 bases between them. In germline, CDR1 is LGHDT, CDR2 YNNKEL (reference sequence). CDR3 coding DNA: TGTGCCAGCAGCCAATTTTGGGGGGCAAGTACTGAAGCTTTCTTT. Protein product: CASSQFWGASTEAFF.

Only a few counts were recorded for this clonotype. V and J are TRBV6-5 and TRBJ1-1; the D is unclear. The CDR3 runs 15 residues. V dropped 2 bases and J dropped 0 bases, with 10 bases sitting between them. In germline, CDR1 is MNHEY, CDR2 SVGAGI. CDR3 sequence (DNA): TGTGCCAGCAGTTACCAGCCGGTGATGAACACTGAAGCTTTCTTT. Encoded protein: CASSYQPVMNTEAFF.

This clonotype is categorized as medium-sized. CDR3: CAWSLGNYGYTF. DNA of the CDR3: TGTGCCTGGAGCCTGGGCAACTATGGCTACACCTTC. The chain combines TRBV30 with TRBJ1-2; D is unresolved. With 3 bases removed from V and 2 bases from J, the gap between germline ends came to 7 bases. The germline CDR1 and CDR2 sequences are GTSNPN and SVGIG (reference sequence). CDR3 length: 12 residues.

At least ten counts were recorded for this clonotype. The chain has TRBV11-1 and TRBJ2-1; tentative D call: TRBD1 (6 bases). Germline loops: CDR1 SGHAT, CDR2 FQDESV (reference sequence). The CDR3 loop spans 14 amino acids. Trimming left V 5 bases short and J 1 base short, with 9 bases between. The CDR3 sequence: CASSSTGSYNEQFF. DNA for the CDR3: TGTGCCAGCAGCAGCACAGGGTCCTACAATGAGCAGTTCTTC.

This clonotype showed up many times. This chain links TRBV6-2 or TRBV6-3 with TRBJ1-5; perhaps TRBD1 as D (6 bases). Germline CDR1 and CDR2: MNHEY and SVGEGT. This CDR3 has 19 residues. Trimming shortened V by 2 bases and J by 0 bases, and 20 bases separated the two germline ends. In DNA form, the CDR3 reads TGTGCCAGCAGTTACACGGACAGAGGGGGTTCTTATAGCAATCAGCCCCAGCATTTT. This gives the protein CASSYTDRGGSYSNQPQHF.

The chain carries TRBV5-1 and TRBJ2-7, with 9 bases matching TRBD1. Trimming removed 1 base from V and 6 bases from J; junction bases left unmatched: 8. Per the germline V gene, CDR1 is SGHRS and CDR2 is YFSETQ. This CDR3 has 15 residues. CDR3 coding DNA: TGCGCCAGCAGCTTGCAAGGACAGGGGACGGGCGAGCAGTACTTC. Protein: CASSLQGQGTGEQYF.

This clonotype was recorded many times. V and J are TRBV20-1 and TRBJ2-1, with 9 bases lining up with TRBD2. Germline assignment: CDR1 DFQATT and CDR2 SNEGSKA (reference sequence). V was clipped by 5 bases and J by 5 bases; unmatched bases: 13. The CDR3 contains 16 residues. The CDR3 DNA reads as TGCAGTGCTCCGAGGCGTCTAGCGGGGAAGCACAATGAGCAGTTCTTC. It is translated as CSAPRRLAGKHNEQFF.

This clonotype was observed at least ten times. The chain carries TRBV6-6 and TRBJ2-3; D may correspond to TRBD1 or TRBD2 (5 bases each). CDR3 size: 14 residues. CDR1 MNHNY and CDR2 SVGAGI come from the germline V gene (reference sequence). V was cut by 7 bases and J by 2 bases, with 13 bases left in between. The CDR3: CASTMTGTTDTQYF. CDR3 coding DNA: TGTGCCAGCACTATGACCGGGACCACAGATACGCAGTATTTT.

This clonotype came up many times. In nucleotides, the CDR3 is TGTGCCAGTGGGACTAGCGGTACCTACGAGCAGTACTTC. Translated, it gives CASGTSGTYEQYF. V and J are TRBV11-3 and TRBJ2-7; 11 bases agree with TRBD2. With V trimmed by 9 bases and J by 2 bases, 3 bases remained unmatched. This CDR3 comprises 13 residues. Germline CDR1 SGHNT, CDR2 YENEEA. Looking up the rest from reference TRBV11-3 and TRBJ2-7 gives the full variable domain: EAGVVQSPRYKIIEKKQPVAFWCNPISGHNTLYWYLQNLGQGPELLIRYENEEAVDDSQLPKDRFSAERLKGVDSTLKIQPAELGDSAVYLCASGTSGTYEQYFGPGTRLTVT.

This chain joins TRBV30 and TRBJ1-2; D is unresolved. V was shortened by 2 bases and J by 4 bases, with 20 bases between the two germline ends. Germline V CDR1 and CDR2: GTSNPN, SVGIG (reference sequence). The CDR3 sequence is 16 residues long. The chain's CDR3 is CAWSPSWIWDTYGYTF. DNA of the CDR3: TGTGCCTGGAGTCCTTCCTGGATCTGGGATACCTATGGCTACACCTTC.

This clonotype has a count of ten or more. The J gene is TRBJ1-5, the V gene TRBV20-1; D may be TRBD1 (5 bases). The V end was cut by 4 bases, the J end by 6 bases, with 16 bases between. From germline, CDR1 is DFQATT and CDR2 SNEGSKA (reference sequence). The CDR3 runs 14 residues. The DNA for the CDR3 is TGCAGTGCTACCGGGACCTCTGAGAGTCAGCCCCAGCATTTT. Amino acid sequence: CSATGTSESQPQHF.

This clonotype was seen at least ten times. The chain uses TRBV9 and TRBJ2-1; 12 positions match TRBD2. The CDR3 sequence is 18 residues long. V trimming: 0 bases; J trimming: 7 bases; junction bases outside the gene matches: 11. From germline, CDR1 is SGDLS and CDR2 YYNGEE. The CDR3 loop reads CASSVGLAGGPQGNEQFF. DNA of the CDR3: TGTGCCAGCAGCGTAGGCCTAGCGGGAGGGCCCCAGGGGAATGAGCAGTTCTTC.

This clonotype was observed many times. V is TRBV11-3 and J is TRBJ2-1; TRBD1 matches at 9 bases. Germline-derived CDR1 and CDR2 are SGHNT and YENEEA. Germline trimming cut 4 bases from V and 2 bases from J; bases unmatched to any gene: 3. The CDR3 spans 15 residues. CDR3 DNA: TGTGCCAGCAGCTCGGGACAGGGAGCCTACAATGAGCAGTTCTTC. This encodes CASSSGQGAYNEQFF.

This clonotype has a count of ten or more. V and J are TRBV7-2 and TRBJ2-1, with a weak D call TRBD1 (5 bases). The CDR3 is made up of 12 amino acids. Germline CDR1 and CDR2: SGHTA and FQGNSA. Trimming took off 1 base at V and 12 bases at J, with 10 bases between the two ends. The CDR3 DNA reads TGTGCCAGCAGCTTAGTAGGGGTTGGGCAGTTCTTC. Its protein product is CASSLVGVGQFF.

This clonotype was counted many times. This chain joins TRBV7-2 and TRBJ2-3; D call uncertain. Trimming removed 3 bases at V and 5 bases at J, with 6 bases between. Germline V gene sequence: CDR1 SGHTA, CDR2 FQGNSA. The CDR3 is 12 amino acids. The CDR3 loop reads CASSFQRDTQYF. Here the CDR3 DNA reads TGTGCCAGCAGCTTCCAGAGAGATACGCAGTATTTT.

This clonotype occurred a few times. CDR3 sequence reads: CSVDGPAGQETQYF. In nucleotides, the CDR3 is TGCAGCGTTGATGGCCCAGCGGGACAAGAGACCCAGTACTTC. The V and J genes are TRBV29-1 and TRBJ2-5; 7 bases match TRBD2. V lost 3 bases and J lost 2; bases outside the gene matches: 6. This CDR3 region has 14 residues. Germline V gene data show CDR1 as SQVTM and CDR2 as ANQGSEA.

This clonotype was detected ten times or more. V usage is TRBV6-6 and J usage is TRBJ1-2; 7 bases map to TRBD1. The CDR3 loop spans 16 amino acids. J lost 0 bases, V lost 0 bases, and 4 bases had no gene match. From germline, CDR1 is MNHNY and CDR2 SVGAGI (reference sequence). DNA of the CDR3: TGTGCCAGCAGTTACTCCCGGACAGGAGCTAACTATGGCTACACCTTC. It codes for CASSYSRTGANYGYTF.

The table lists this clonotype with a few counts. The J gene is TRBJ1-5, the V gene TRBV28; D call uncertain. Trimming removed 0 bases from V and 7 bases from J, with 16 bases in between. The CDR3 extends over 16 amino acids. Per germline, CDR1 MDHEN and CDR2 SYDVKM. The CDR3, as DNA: TGTGCCAGCAGTTTATGGACCACCCGGGTCCACCAGCCCCAGCATTTT. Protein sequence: CASSLWTTRVHQPQHF.

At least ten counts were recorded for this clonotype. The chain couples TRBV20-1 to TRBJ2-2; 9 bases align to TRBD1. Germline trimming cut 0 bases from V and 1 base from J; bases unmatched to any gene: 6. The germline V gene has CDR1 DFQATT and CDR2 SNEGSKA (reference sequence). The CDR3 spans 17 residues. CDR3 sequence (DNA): TGCAGTGCTAGAGATCCTCCGGGACAGGGGAACACCGGGGAGCTGTTTTTT. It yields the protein CSARDPPGQGNTGELFF.

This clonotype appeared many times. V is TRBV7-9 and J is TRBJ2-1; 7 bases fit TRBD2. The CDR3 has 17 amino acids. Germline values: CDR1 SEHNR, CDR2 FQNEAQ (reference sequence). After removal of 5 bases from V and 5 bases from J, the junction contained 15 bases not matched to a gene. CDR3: CASSNPKAGTQHNEQFF. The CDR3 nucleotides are TGTGCCAGCAGCAACCCGAAAGCGGGGACCCAGCACAATGAGCAGTTCTTC. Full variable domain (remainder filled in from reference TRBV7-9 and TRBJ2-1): DTGVSQNPRHKITKRGQNVTFRCDPISEHNRLYWYRQTLGQGPEFLTYFQNEAQLEKSRLLSDRFSAERPKGSFSTLEIQRTEQGDSAMYLCASSNPKAGTQHNEQFFGPGTRLTVL.

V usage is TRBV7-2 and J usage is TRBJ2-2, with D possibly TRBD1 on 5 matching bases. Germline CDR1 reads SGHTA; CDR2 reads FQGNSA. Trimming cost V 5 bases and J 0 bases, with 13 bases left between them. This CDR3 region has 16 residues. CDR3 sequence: CASSPTRQTNTGELFF. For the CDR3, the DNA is TGTGCCAGCAGCCCAACCCGACAGACGAACACCGGGGAGCTGTTTTTT. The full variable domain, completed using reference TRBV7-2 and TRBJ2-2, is GAGVSQSPSNKVTEKGKDVELRCDPISGHTALYWYRQSLGQGLEFLIYFQGNSAPDKSGLPSDRFSAERTGGSVSTLTIQRTQQEDSAVYLCASSPTRQTNTGELFFGEGSRLTVL.

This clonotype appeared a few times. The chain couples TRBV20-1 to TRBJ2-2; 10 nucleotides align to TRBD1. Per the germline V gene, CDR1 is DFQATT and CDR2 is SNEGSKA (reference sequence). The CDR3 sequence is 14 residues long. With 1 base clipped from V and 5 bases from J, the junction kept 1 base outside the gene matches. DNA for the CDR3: TGCAGTGCTAGAGGGGGACAGGGGACCGGGGAGCTGTTTTTT. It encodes CSARGGQGTGELFF.